The next 28 T cell receptor beta chains were all read from a single sample in a study of shared clonotypes between healthy human individuals. Measured with immunoSEQ multiplex PCR; TCRdb has only the in-frame clones, and not every one. This table has hundreds of thousands of clones, more than 85% appearing once. CD45RO-negative cells were positively selected for CCR7, leaving out terminally differentiated effector memory CD45RA+ cells. Sequences were obtained from naive CD8+ T cells sorted from blood. The receptors shown here come from a man aged 25 to 45 in good health.

The genes are TRBV14 and TRBJ1-5, with a weak D call TRBD1 (5 bases). CDR3 length: 17 residues. Trimming pared 0 bases from V and 0 bases from J, leaving 12 bases between. Germline V lookup: CDR1 SGHDN, CDR2 FVKESK. CDR3 in amino acids: CASSQELPDSSNQPQHF. For the CDR3, the DNA is TGTGCCAGCAGCCAAGAGCTTCCAGACAGTAGCAATCAGCCCCAGCATTTT.

The rearrangement uses TRBV29-1 and TRBJ2-1; 9 bases align to TRBD2. From germline, CDR1 is SQVTM and CDR2 ANQGSEA. The CDR3 length is 16 residues. Trimming removed 5 bases from V and 0 bases from J; junction bases left unmatched: 8. The CDR3 loop reads CSVQGLAVSSYNEQFF. CDR3 coding DNA: TGCAGCGTTCAGGGACTAGCTGTTAGCTCCTACAATGAGCAGTTCTTC.

This chain's CDR3 is CASTGLSNQPQHF. The DNA for the CDR3 is TGTGCCAGCACAGGGCTTAGCAATCAGCCCCAGCATTTT. The genes are TRBV6-1 and TRBJ1-5; TRBD1 might be the D (5 bases). The V and J ends lost 7 bases and 0 bases respectively, with 7 bases between them. The length of the CDR3 is 13 residues. Germline V gene data show CDR1 as MNHNS and CDR2 as SASEGT.

This clone was recorded a few times. For the CDR3, the DNA is TGTGCCAGCAGCACCGGACAGAGCAATCAGCCCCAGCATTTT. This encodes CASSTGQSNQPQHF. The J gene is TRBJ1-5, the V gene TRBV7-9; D is perhaps TRBD1 (6 bases). Germline CDR1 and CDR2: SEHNR and FQNEAQ (reference sequence). The CDR3 sequence is 14 residues long. The V gene lost 5 bases and the J gene lost 1 base, with 9 bases spanning the gap.

This clone was counted between two and nine times. The J gene is TRBJ2-5, the V gene TRBV7-9; unclear D gene. The CDR3 is made up of 12 amino acids. V dropped 5 bases and J dropped 5 bases, with 9 bases sitting between them. Germline V CDR1 and CDR2: SEHNR, FQNEAQ (reference sequence). The CDR3 is CASSPGLETQYF. The CDR3 DNA is TGTGCCAGCAGCCCTGGGCTGGAGACCCAGTACTTC.

This sequence joins TRBV28 and TRBJ1-1; D unresolved. Trimming left V 7 bases short and J 1 base short, with 10 bases between. Per the germline V gene, CDR1 is MDHEN and CDR2 is SYDVKM. This CDR3 is built from 13 residues. CDR3 protein: CASTSDGNTEAFF. The DNA of the CDR3 is TGTGCCAGCACCTCGGACGGGAACACTGAAGCTTTCTTT.

Regarding this clone: Compared with germline, one end of the junction differs, possibly owing to a read error. CDR3 coding DNA: TGTGCCAGCAGGGACTGGGTGACTGGCTACACCTTC. Amino acids: CASRDWVTGYTF. The chain uses TRBV6-4 and TRBJ1-2, with D uncertain. Germline lookup yields CDR1 MRHNA and CDR2 SNTAGT. CDR3 size: 12 residues.

The chain couples TRBV2 to TRBJ2-3, with TRBD2 matching 8 bases. This CDR3 region has 16 residues. V was pared by 11 bases and J by 4 bases, with 17 bases of the junction left unmatched. Germline lookup yields CDR1 SNHLY and CDR2 FYNNEI. The CDR3 region has the DNA TGTGCCCCCGGATCGTCAAGCGGGAGAATCGCAGATACGCAGTATTTT. Protein sequence: CAPGSSSGRIADTQYF.

This chain links TRBV4-2 with TRBJ2-2, with D possibly being TRBD2 (6 bases). The CDR3 totals 15 residues. V was clipped by 0 bases and J by 2 bases, with 7 bases between them. Germline V CDR1 and CDR2: LGHNA, YNFKEQ. CDR3 loop: CASSQEGTNTGELFF. CDR3 in DNA: TGTGCCAGCAGCCAAGAAGGGACTAACACCGGGGAGCTGTTTTTT.

The chain joins TRBV5-4 to TRBJ2-1, with D possibly matching TRBD2 (6 bases). V lost 4 bases and J lost 5, with 16 bases in between. This CDR3 has 15 residues. CDR1 SGHNT and CDR2 YYREEE come from the germline V gene (reference sequence). CDR3 residues: CASSPTPGEHNEQFF. DNA for the CDR3: TGTGCCAGCAGCCCTACCCCGGGGGAACACAATGAGCAGTTCTTC.

The rearrangement links TRBV11-1 to TRBJ2-1; the D gene is possibly TRBD2 (6 bases). In germline, CDR1 is SGHAT, CDR2 FQDESV (reference sequence). V gave up 3 bases and J gave up 1 base, with 13 bases separating them. The CDR3 loop spans 16 amino acids. The CDR3 loop reads CASSFGTLGSYNEQFF. CDR3 coding DNA: TGTGCCAGCAGCTTCGGGACTCTTGGATCCTACAATGAGCAGTTCTTC. The full variable domain, in which reference TRBV11-1 and TRBJ2-1 provide the parts outside the CDR3, is EAEVAQSPRYKITEKSQAVAFWCDPISGHATLYWYRQILGQGPELLVQFQDESVVDDSQLPKDRFSAERLKGVDSTLKIQPAELGDSAMYLCASSFGTLGSYNEQFFGPGTRLTVL.

Concerning this clone: Other DNA sequences in the same sample also yield this CDR3. The chain links TRBV11-2 to TRBJ1-1; D is ambiguous. V was pared by 1 base and J by 4 bases, with 4 bases between. CDR1 is SGHAT, CDR2 FQNNGV, per germline. The CDR3 contains 12 residues. In DNA form, the CDR3 reads TGTGCCAGCAGCTTAGTAGGCACTGAAGCTTTCTTT. As protein: CASSLVGTEAFF.

The chain has TRBV19 and TRBJ1-2, with 7 positions matching TRBD1. CDR1 and CDR2 (germline): LNHDA, SQIVND (reference sequence). J was trimmed by 6 bases and V by 6 bases; bases with no gene match: 4. There are 12 residues in the CDR3. The CDR3: CASSRTGDGYTF. DNA for the CDR3: TGTGCCAGTAGCAGGACAGGAGATGGCTACACCTTC.

This chain connects TRBV29-1 to TRBJ2-7, with 7 bases that match TRBD1. Per the germline V gene, CDR1 is SQVTM and CDR2 is ANQGSEA. V lost 5 bases, J lost 0 bases, and 7 bases stayed unmatched. This CDR3 spans 14 amino acids. Here the CDR3 DNA reads TGCAGCGTTTCCAGGACAGGCGGCTCCTACGAGCAGTACTTC. Protein product: CSVSRTGGSYEQYF.

The chain is built from TRBV7-8 and TRBJ2-7, with TRBD1 as a possible D gene (6 bases). Germline-derived CDR1 and CDR2 are SGHVS and FQNEAQ. There are 12 residues in the CDR3. V lost 3 bases, J lost 6 bases, and 9 bases lay in between. The CDR3, as DNA: TGTGCCAGCAGCTTCAGGGGTATCGAGCAGTACTTC. This gives the protein CASSFRGIEQYF.

The chain employs TRBV28 and TRBJ2-1; no clear D gene. This CDR3 region has 13 residues. With 5 bases removed from V and 0 bases from J, the gap between germline ends came to 5 bases. Germline loops: CDR1 MDHEN, CDR2 SYDVKM. In DNA, the CDR3 is TGTGCCAGCAGTCCCTACTCCTACAATGAGCAGTTCTTC. Translating it yields CASSPYSYNEQFF.

The genes are TRBV19 and TRBJ2-1; D uncertain. Germline-derived CDR1 and CDR2 are LNHDA and SQIVND (reference sequence). V dropped 5 bases and J dropped 9 bases, with 14 bases sitting between them. This CDR3 spans 13 amino acids. The CDR3 loop reads CASSLGTLGEQFF. CDR3 nucleotides: TGTGCCAGTAGTCTAGGAACCCTGGGTGAGCAGTTCTTC.

The chain uses TRBV4-2 and TRBJ2-7, with D tentatively TRBD1 (5 bases). The CDR3 has 13 residues. Trimming removed 4 bases from V and 4 bases from J, with 11 bases in between. CDR1 LGHNA and CDR2 YNFKEQ come from the germline V gene. The CDR3 sequence is CASSPGIRYEQYF. The CDR3 DNA follows: TGTGCCAGCAGCCCAGGGATCAGGTACGAGCAGTACTTC.

This chain uses TRBV13 with TRBJ2-7, with 8 bases identical to TRBD1. Germline lookup yields CDR1 PRHDT and CDR2 FYEKMQ (reference sequence). Trimming removed 3 bases from V and 5 bases from J; junction bases left unmatched: 6. The CDR3 is made up of 14 amino acids. The CDR3 protein is CASSFERQGNEQYF. The CDR3 DNA sequence: TGTGCCAGCAGCTTCGAGAGACAGGGGAACGAGCAGTACTTC.

The V and J genes are TRBV5-5 and TRBJ2-7; 7 bases match TRBD1. Unmatched junction bases numbered 10, after V lost 5 bases and J lost 2 bases. Germline V lookup: CDR1 SGHKS, CDR2 YYEKEE (reference sequence). This CDR3 region has 15 residues. The CDR3 sequence is CASRDRQFSPYEQYF. CDR3 nucleotides: TGTGCCAGCAGGGACAGGCAATTTTCCCCCTACGAGCAGTACTTC.

V and J are TRBV6-5 and TRBJ2-5; possibly TRBD1 for D (6 bases). CDR1 and CDR2 (germline): MNHEY, SVGAGI. V lost 5 bases to trimming and J lost 1 base, with 11 bases between them. The CDR3 runs to 14 residues. As DNA, the CDR3 is TGTGCCAGCAGTATCGGGACAACCCAAGAGACCCAGTACTTC. Translation: CASSIGTTQETQYF.

The CDR3 bases are TGTGCCAGCAGTTTCCGCCTAGGCGATGAGCAGTTCTTC. It translates to CASSFRLGDEQFF. The rearrangement uses TRBV28 and TRBJ2-1; D remains unclear. Trimming took off 3 bases at V and 8 bases at J, with 11 bases between the two ends. This CDR3 region has 13 residues. Germline CDR1 reads MDHEN; CDR2 reads SYDVKM.

This chain joins TRBV7-2 and TRBJ2-7; the D gene is possibly TRBD2 (5 bases). The V end was cut by 5 bases, the J end by 2 bases, with 10 bases between. Germline loops: CDR1 SGHTA, CDR2 FQGNSA. This CDR3 is built from 13 residues. The CDR3 loop reads CASSATSTYEQYF. The CDR3 DNA reads TGTGCCAGCAGCGCTACTAGTACCTACGAGCAGTACTTC. The full variable domain, rest sourced from reference TRBV7-2 and TRBJ2-7, is GAGVSQSPSNKVTEKGKDVELRCDPISGHTALYWYRQSLGQGLEFLIYFQGNSAPDKSGLPSDRFSAERTGGSVSTLTIQRTQQEDSAVYLCASSATSTYEQYFGPGTRLTVT.

The V call is TRBV19, the J call TRBJ2-7; D gene uncertain. With 4 bases removed from V and 2 bases from J, the gap between germline ends came to 6 bases. Germline V gene data show CDR1 as LNHDA and CDR2 as SQIVND (reference sequence). The CDR3 spans 12 residues. In nucleotides, the CDR3 is TGTGCCAGTAGTAACAGACCCTACGAGCAGTACTTC. Its protein product is CASSNRPYEQYF.

This rearrangement joins TRBV4-1 to TRBJ2-1; the match to TRBD2 covers 12 bases. The ends lost 4 bases at V and 0 bases at J; junction bases unmatched: 1. This CDR3 has 16 amino acids. Looked up from germline, CDR1 is MGHRA and CDR2 is YSYEKL. The CDR3 DNA reads as TGCGCCAGCAGCCGGACTAGCGGGATCTCCTACAATGAGCAGTTCTTC. Encoded protein: CASSRTSGISYNEQFF.

This chain links TRBV4-1 with TRBJ1-2; 9 bases are a match to TRBD1. This CDR3 is 15 amino acids long. The trim removed 4 bases at V and 6 bases at J, leaving 9 bases unmatched. The germline V gene has CDR1 MGHRA and CDR2 YSYEKL. CDR3 sequence (DNA): TGCGCCAGCAGCCGCCGACAGGGGGATGGAGATGGCTACACCTTC. It is translated as CASSRRQGDGDGYTF.

The chain couples TRBV7-9 to TRBJ2-1, with a tentative D call TRBD2 (6 bases). V was shortened by 5 bases and J by 8 bases, with 19 bases between the two germline ends. CDR1 and CDR2 from the germline V gene are SEHNR and FQNEAQ (reference sequence). This CDR3 is 15 amino acids long. CDR3: CASSPRTGLTDEQFF. The CDR3 nucleotides read TGTGCCAGCAGCCCCCGTACGGGACTCACGGATGAGCAGTTCTTC.

The rearrangement joins TRBV15 to TRBJ2-5; D gene ambiguous. Trimming cost V 0 bases and J 1 base, with 6 bases left between them. The CDR3 is 14 amino acids. Germline V gives CDR1 LNHNV, CDR2 YYDKDF (reference sequence). CDR3 residues: CATSRDEAQETQYF. CDR3 in DNA: TGTGCCACCAGCAGAGATGAGGCCCAAGAGACCCAGTACTTC.